The TCR beta chain under discussion was sequenced for a study of OX40 agonist ivuxolimab in advanced cancers. Study-wide background: Treatment of patients was with ivuxolimab, an agonistic anti-OX40 (CD134) antibody. Prior anti-PD-1, anti-PD-L1 or anti-CTLA-4 therapy did not bar entry, and 40% to 45% had some.

Turning to this clone: Its specificity is unknown.

Regarding the study as a whole: Clones of CD4+ and CD8+ blood T cells grew by week 6 at doses of 0.1 to 3.0 mg/kg.

The CDR3 is made up of 16 amino acids. Germline V gene sequence: CDR1 SEHNR, CDR2 FQNEAQ (reference sequence). Losses at the gene ends were 4 bases for V and 7 bases for J; bases not matched to a gene: 9. Assay: immunoSEQ multiplex PCR; the TCRdb copy retains only in-frame clones and omits some. Of around 69,000 clones in the sample, around 88% were seen once. Sequencing used CD4+ or CD8+ T cells sorted from blood, obtained in a trial of the OX40 agonist ivuxolimab. The genes are TRBV7-9 and TRBJ2-7; 14 bases fit TRBD2. The sequence was obtained from an adult with an advanced solid tumor such as melanoma, head and neck, liver or kidney cancer. The CDR3 sequence is CASSYGTSGGRREQYF. As DNA, the CDR3 is TGTGCCAGCAGCTACGGGACTAGCGGGGGAAGAAGGGAGCAGTACTTC.